This is a list of T cell receptor beta chains from one sample in a study of T cell clonotyping in hematopoietic cell transplantation. Measured with immunoSEQ multiplex PCR; TCRdb has only the in-frame clones, and not every one. The sample shows more than 5,000 clones, about 85% of them seen only once. Sequencing used peripheral blood mononuclear cells, obtained before stem cell transplant. These receptors were obtained from a man in his 60s with acute myeloid leukemia. Some clones in this sample may be carry-over from other donors' samples. The CDR3 runs from the conserved cysteine through the conserved F or W. Fields, in order: clone size, D gene, V gene, J gene, CDR3 DNA, CDR3 protein. The D gene is left open where the match is weak. The size field is filled for only some rows; it gives once, few, many or a size class.

>-|-|TRBV7-2|TRBJ1-1
TGTGCCAGCAGCTTCATTATGGGCCTCACTGAAGCTTTCTTT
CASSFIMGLTEAFF
>-|TRBD2|TRBV5-6|TRBJ2-5
TGTGCCAGCAGCGTTCGGTCTAGCGGACAACTAATCCAAGAGACCCAGTACTTC
CASSVRSSGQLIQETQYF
>-|-|TRBV30|TRBJ1-3
TGTGCCTGGGGGGTTTCTGGAAACACCATATATTTT
CAWGVSGNTIYF
>-|TRBD1|TRBV6-5|TRBJ2-2
TGTGCCAGCAGTTACCACGGACAGGGGGTAGGCGGGGAGCTGTTTTTT
CASSYHGQGVGGELFF
>-|TRBD2|TRBV28|TRBJ2-1
TGTGCCAGCAGTCAGGGACTAGCGGGAGACAATGAGCAGTTCTTC
CASSQGLAGDNEQFF
>-|-|TRBV10-3|TRBJ2-1
TGTGCCATCAGTGTTGAAGGGCGGCACAATGAGCAGTTCTTC
CAISVEGRHNEQFF
>-|-|TRBV4-1|TRBJ1-1
TGCGCCAGCAGCCCCGCCGGGCCCCATCATGGGGACACTGAAGCTTTCTTT
CASSPAGPHHGDTEAFF
>-|TRBD1|TRBV19|TRBJ2-3
TGTGCCAGTACCACCGGACAGGGGGCAGATACGCAGTATTTT
CASTTGQGADTQYF
>-|-|TRBV12-1|TRBJ2-7
TGTGCCAGCAGCTCCCGAATCCTCAGTTTCTCCTACGAGCAGTACTTC
CASSSRILSFSYEQYF
>once|-|TRBV5-6|TRBJ2-2
TGTGCCAGCAGCTTGGGGACACGAAACACCGGGGAGCTGTTTTTT
CASSLGTRNTGELFF
>once|TRBD1|TRBV5-1|TRBJ1-3
TGCGCCAGCAGCCCACAGGGGGCTGGAAACACCATATATTTT
CASSPQGAGNTIYF
>-|TRBD2|TRBV30|TRBJ2-2
TGTGCCTGGACTAGCGGGGCCACCGGGGAGCTGTTTTTT
CAWTSGATGELFF
>-|-|TRBV28|TRBJ1-1
TGTGCCAGCAGTCCTTTAAACACTGAAGCTTTCTTT
CASSPLNTEAFF
>-|TRBD1|TRBV5-1|TRBJ2-3
TGCGCCAGCAGCTCCACAGGGGTGAGCACAGATACGCAGTATTTT
CASSSTGVSTDTQYF